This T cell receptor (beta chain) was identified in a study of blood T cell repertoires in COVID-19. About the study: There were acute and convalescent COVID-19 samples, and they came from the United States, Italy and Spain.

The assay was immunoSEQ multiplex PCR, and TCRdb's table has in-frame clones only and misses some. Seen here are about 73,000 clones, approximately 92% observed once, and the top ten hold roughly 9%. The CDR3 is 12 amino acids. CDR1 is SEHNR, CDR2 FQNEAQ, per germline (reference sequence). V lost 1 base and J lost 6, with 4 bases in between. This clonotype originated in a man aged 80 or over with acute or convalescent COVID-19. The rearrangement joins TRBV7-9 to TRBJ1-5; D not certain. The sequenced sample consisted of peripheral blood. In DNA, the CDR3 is TGTGCCAGCAGCTTAGACGGTCAGCCCCAGCATTTT. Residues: CASSLDGQPQHF.